A single sample is the source of the 3 T cell receptor beta chains below, sequenced in a study of spatial heterogeneity in lung cancer. MiXCR, run by TCRdb on the 5' RACE reads, gives a single entry per CDR3 protein. The data hold about 23,000 distinct CDR3 sequences, with 4.7% observed a single time. Time point indicated: sample taken at primary tumor resection. The sequenced material consisted of unsorted whole RNA from tumor, nontumor lung or frozen PBMC. Material: PBMCs, obtained at surgery. Source of these receptors: a male donor with early-stage non-small cell lung cancer.

This clonotype has only a few counts. A junction end diverges from the germline sequence, so it may reflect a read error. This chain joins TRBV30 and TRBJ2-7; no reliable D call. CDR3 length equals 13 residues. The germline V gene has CDR1 GTSNPN and CDR2 SVGIG (reference sequence). The chain's CDR3 is CAWSVLGSYEQHF. For the CDR3, the DNA is TGTGCCTGGAGTGTACTTGGCTCCTACGAGCAGCACTTC.

This clonotype has a count of ten or more. The CDR3 spells CASSHGILTEAFF. In DNA, the CDR3 is TGTGCCAGCAGCCACGGGATTCTTACTGAAGCTTTCTTT. The rearrangement links TRBV11-2 to TRBJ1-1; the D is unclear. Germline V lookup: CDR1 SGHAT, CDR2 FQNNGV. The CDR3 covers 13 residues. V dropped 5 bases and J dropped 5 bases, with 12 bases sitting between them. Variable domain in full (rest from reference TRBV11-2 and TRBJ1-1): EAGVAQSPRYKIIEKRQSVAFWCNPISGHATLYWYQQILGQGPKLLIQFQNNGVVDDSQLPKDRFSAERLKGVDSTLKIQPAKLEDSAVYLCASSHGILTEAFFGQGTRLTVV.

This clonotype was recorded at least ten times. V and J are TRBV24-1 and TRBJ2-5, with TRBD1 as a possible D gene (6 bases). This CDR3 contains 12 residues. The germline V and J ends were trimmed by 9 bases and 2 bases, with 9 bases remaining between them. The germline gives CDR1 KGHDR, CDR2 SFDVKD. The CDR3 is CATGGQQETQYF. The CDR3 DNA is TGTGCCACCGGTGGACAGCAAGAGACCCAGTACTTC.